This T cell receptor (beta chain) was identified in a study of OX40 agonist ivuxolimab in advanced cancers. Study-level results: In CD8+ T cells, expanded clones were on average more numerous than in CD4+. Normalized T-cell clonal expansion was also low in a subset of nonresponders. Clonal expansion in partial responders at 0.1-3.0 mg/kg ranked among the lowest. Researchers did not determine the expanded peripheral T cells' antigen specificity.

In regard to this clone: Its antigen is unidentified.

Generated by immunoSEQ multiplex PCR, the TCRdb table keeps only in-frame clones and is missing some. The sample has fewer than 85,000 clones; about nine tenths are singletons. The sample in question was CD4+ or CD8+ T cells sorted from blood, obtained in a trial of the OX40 agonist ivuxolimab. The sequence came from an adult with an advanced solid tumor such as melanoma, head and neck, liver or kidney cancer.

In DNA, the CDR3 is TGCGCCAGCAGCCTATTTAGCGGGAGTCGGTACAATGAGCAGTTCTTC. This sequence encodes CASSLFSGSRYNEQFF. The chain combines TRBV4-1 with TRBJ2-1; 9 bases align to TRBD2. V shed 4 bases, J shed 4 bases, and the junction held 8 bases outside the gene matches. The CDR3 contains 16 residues. Germline CDR1 MGHRA, CDR2 YSYEKL.